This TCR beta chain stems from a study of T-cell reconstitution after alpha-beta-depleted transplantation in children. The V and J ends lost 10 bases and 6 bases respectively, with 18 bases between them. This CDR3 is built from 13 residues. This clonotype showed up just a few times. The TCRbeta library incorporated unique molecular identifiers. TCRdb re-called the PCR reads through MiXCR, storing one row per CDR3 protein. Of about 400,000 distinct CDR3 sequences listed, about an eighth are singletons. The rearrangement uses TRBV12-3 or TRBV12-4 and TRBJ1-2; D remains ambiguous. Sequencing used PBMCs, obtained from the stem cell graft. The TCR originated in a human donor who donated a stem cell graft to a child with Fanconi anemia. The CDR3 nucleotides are TGTGCCATTAAACCGGGTCTCTCGGATGGCTACACCTTC. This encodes CAIKPGLSDGYTF.